The present TCR beta chain was sequenced within a study of T-cell memory formation after mild COVID-19 (dated by TCRdb to the early 2020s). Background for the entire study: Most TCR sequence clusters were specific to one of the two donors. In a couple of donors, T-cell clones that expanded and contracted after mild COVID-19 were followed by sequencing TCRalpha and TCRbeta repertoires longitudinally. Two young, previously healthy adult volunteers, one female and one male, were included in the cohort. Results and caveats for the whole study, not just this receptor: The detection of some responding clones in pre-infection memory suggests that pre-existing cross-reactive memory T cells joined the SARS-CoV-2 response. Only two mild cases were covered by the study, and larger cohorts that include severe cases with pre-infection samples were considered necessary. Contracting CD4+ clones were found mainly in CM and EM memory subsets, while CD8+ clones were enriched in EMRA. From day 15 to 85, contracting clones showed balanced CD4/CD8 phenotypes, whereas a second wave of clones that expanded from day 15 to 37 leaned towards CD4+. The second-wave clones that peaked on day 37 were not confirmed to be SARS-CoV-2 specific.

This clonotype was found a few times. Its antigen is still unknown. Nothing much larger sits one base from this clone, and base qualities are not available. The sequencer was an Illumina NovaSeq 6000. TCRalpha and TCRbeta cDNA libraries were built by 5'RACE with constant-segment primers, adding sample barcodes and unique molecular identifiers. RNA was extracted from every sample with Trizol reagent. Libraries were amplified in two PCR steps, with a second sample barcode and Illumina TruSeq adapters added in the second step. Sequencing of libraries was performed on an Illumina NovaSeq with 2 x 150 bp paired-end reads. Concerning the study's data processing: Reads were demultiplexed and collapsed into UMI-guided consensus sequences with migec v1.2.7. Using mixcr v2.1.11, the UMI consensuses were aligned to TRA and TRB V and J templates and assembled into clonotypes. Clonotypes were classified as expanded or contracted when called significant by both edgeR and NoisET, with noise models trained on biological replicates. For edgeR calls, the thresholds were a false discovery rate-adjusted p below 0.01 and a log2 fold-change of 1. PCA with hierarchical clustering of max-normalized trajectories of the 1000 most abundant clonotypes was used as exploratory dynamics analysis. Separately sequenced CD4+ and CD8+ repertoires were used to assign the CD4 or CD8 phenotype of responding clones. In TCRdb, the public reads were trimmed at Q25 with fastp and aligned with MiXCR, with productive beta chains retained. Each entry is one CDR3 protein sequence, shown with its most common DNA and genes. TCRdb's processing, not the authors', yielded these V and J calls. The sample table lists 350,000 or so distinct CDR3 sequences, 20% to 25% of them with a count of one. The ten top clones hold 21% of the sample.

Ficoll-Paque density gradient centrifugation was the method used to isolate PBMCs. From its cysteine to its phenylalanine, the CDR3 spans 18 amino acids. CDR3 DNA only is kept here, 54 bases in frame from base 1. The germline V gene sets CDR1 to SGHRS and CDR2 to YFSETQ. V is pruned by 4 bases and J by 4 bases, leaving 11 bases of the junction without a gene match. Sequencing was carried out using PBMCs or a T cell subset sorted from them (not recorded which). This clonotype was obtained from a young man who had mild COVID-19 (a few samples of this study predate the infection). The sample titles of this study are shuffled in the database, so cell type and time point are left out; the donor was told from shared clones. The chain is assembled from TRBV5-1 and TRBJ2-5, with 15 bases matching TRBD2. CDR3 loop: CASSSGTSGGPGRETQYF. The nucleotides read TGCGCCAGCAGCAGTGGGACTAGCGGGGGGCCCGGGAGAGAGACCCAGTACTTC. The variable domain in full, with residues beyond the CDR3 obtained from the reference TRBV5-1 and TRBJ2-5 genes, is KAGVTQTPRYLIKTRGQQVTLSCSPISGHRSVSWYQQTPGQGLQFLFEYFSETQRNKGNFPGRFSGRQFSNSRSEMNVSTLELGDSALYLCASSSGTSGGPGRETQYFGPGTRLLVL.